One sample yielded the 5 T cell receptor beta chains listed below, sequenced in a study of T-cell reconstitution after alpha-beta-depleted transplantation in children. Unique molecular identifiers were built into the TCRbeta library. TCRdb redid the calling of the PCR reads with MiXCR, one entry per CDR3 protein. The table includes some 590,000 distinct CDR3 sequences, about 10% detected once. Sequences were derived from PBMCs from the stem cell graft donor, sampled from the stem cell graft. These receptors all stem from a human donor who donated a stem cell graft to a child with acute myeloid leukemia.

This clonotype occurred a few times. V usage is TRBV20-1 and J usage is TRBJ2-2; 12 positions match TRBD2. CDR1 DFQATT and CDR2 SNEGSKA come from the germline V gene (reference sequence). The length of the CDR3 is 16 residues. V gave up 6 bases and J gave up 4 bases; unmatched junction bases: 9. CDR3 amino acids: CSAQGGLAGSTGELFF. CDR3 DNA sequence: TGCAGTGCCCAGGGGGGACTAGCGGGTTCCACCGGGGAGCTGTTTTTT.

CDR3 sequence reads: CSADGSGGQETQYF. DNA for the CDR3: TGCAGCGCCGACGGCAGCGGGGGGCAAGAGACCCAGTACTTC. The chain joins TRBV29-1 to TRBJ2-5; 9 bases map to TRBD2. This CDR3 has 14 amino acids. With V trimmed by 7 bases and J by 2 bases, 8 bases remained unmatched. The germline gives CDR1 SQVTM, CDR2 ANQGSEA.

Note on this clonotype: The junction differs from germline at one of its ends, possibly a read error. V and J are TRBV12-3 or TRBV12-4 and TRBJ1-6; the D gene is possibly TRBD1 (5 bases). CDR3 length equals 18 residues. The CDR3 DNA follows: TGTACCAGCAGTTTTAGCCAGCGGGGGTCCCTTTATAATTCACCCCTCCACTTT. Its translation is CTSSFSQRGSLYNSPLHF.

The rearrangement joins TRBV5-1 to TRBJ2-7; D is perhaps TRBD1 (7 bases). Germline CDR1 SGHRS, CDR2 YFSETQ. The CDR3 extends over 16 amino acids. V lost 0 bases, J lost 5 bases, and 18 bases lay in between. The CDR3: CASSLGGGRGLDEQYF. In nucleotides, the CDR3 is TGCGCCAGCAGCTTGGGGGGAGGCAGGGGGTTGGACGAGCAGTACTTC.

The V and J genes are TRBV2 and TRBJ1-5; tentative D call: TRBD1 (6 bases). V shed 7 bases and J shed 2 bases, with 15 bases lying between them. The CDR3 length is 15 residues. Per germline, CDR1 SNHLY and CDR2 FYNNEI. The CDR3 here is CASTGGGWGNQPQHF. Here the CDR3 DNA reads TGTGCCAGCACCGGGGGGGGCTGGGGCAATCAGCCCCAGCATTTT.